In this sample, the clone carrying this T cell receptor beta chain turned up a few times. Its antigen is not known. TCRdb used MiXCR to reprocess the 5' RACE reads, holding one entry per CDR3 protein. This table holds fewer than 450,000 distinct CDR3 sequences, roughly 17% found once. CDR3 length: 14 residues. Looked up from germline, CDR1 is SGHRS and CDR2 is YFSETQ. Trimming stripped 0 bases from V and 8 bases from J, with 11 bases between. The sample comes from a study of CD8 T cells in ankylosing spondylitis. Regarding the study as a whole: Previously reported in reactive arthritis synovial fluid and blood were some of the motif variants. Disease-associated clonotypes exhibited CD8+ identity and were relatively infrequent in peripheral blood. Roughly eight highly homologous variants made up a TCR beta motif that seemed to typify ankylosing spondylitis blood.

The chain combines TRBV5-1 with TRBJ1-4; no clear D. This receptor was obtained from a male donor with ankylosing spondylitis. The sequenced sample was blood, either unsorted or a sorted T cell fraction (not recorded which). The CDR3 region has the DNA TGCGCCAGCAGCTTGGAATCCCTAAACGAAAAACTGTTTTTT. Translation: CASSLESLNEKLFF.